These 20 T cell receptor beta chains were all obtained from the same sample, sequenced in a study of patients and donors after allogeneic stem cell transplantation. TCRdb re-called the RT-PCR reads through MiXCR, storing one row per CDR3 protein. Here the sample spans 390,000 or so distinct CDR3 sequences, 16% being singletons. The sequenced sample consisted of blood, either unsorted or a sorted T cell fraction (not recorded which). Receptors originate from a human donor who was either an allogeneic HSCT recipient or a stem cell or donor lymphocyte infusion donor (not recorded which). It is not recorded whose cells these are; they may come from a transplant donor.

This clonotype came up a few times. The chain couples TRBV9 to TRBJ2-1; 8 nucleotides agree with TRBD2. J lost 7 bases, V lost 0 bases, and 9 bases had no gene match. CDR1 is SGDLS and CDR2 is YYNGEE in the germline V gene. The CDR3 has 16 amino acids. CDR3 sequence: CASSVGVAGGWNEQFF. The DNA of the CDR3 is TGTGCCAGCAGCGTAGGTGTTGCGGGAGGATGGAATGAGCAGTTCTTC.

This clonotype was counted only a few times. The CDR3 nucleotides are TGTGCCAGCAGCCAAGAAAACCCAGATACGCAGTATTTT. It translates to CASSQENPDTQYF. The chain carries TRBV3-1 and TRBJ2-3; D gene ambiguous. Germline V gene sequence: CDR1 LGHDT, CDR2 YNNKEL (reference sequence). The CDR3 runs to 13 residues. The germline V and J ends were trimmed by 0 bases and 4 bases, with 5 bases remaining between them.

J is TRBJ2-5 and V is TRBV15, with D possibly TRBD1 on 6 matching bases. Deletions cut 3 bases from V and 3 bases from J, with 11 bases between. The CDR3 contains 14 residues. Germline loops: CDR1 LNHNV, CDR2 YYDKDF (reference sequence). CDR3 nucleotide sequence: TGTGCCACCAGCAGTTGGACAGCCGAAGAGACCCAGTACTTC. Translation: CATSSWTAEETQYF.

This clonotype was recorded a few times. J is TRBJ2-1 and V is TRBV19, with D possibly being TRBD1 (5 bases). The CDR3 totals 16 residues. Looked up from germline, CDR1 is LNHDA and CDR2 is SQIVND (reference sequence). Trimming removed 4 bases at V and 2 bases at J, with 15 bases between. The CDR3: CASSRTSGSPYNEQFF. Here the CDR3 DNA reads TGTGCCAGTAGTAGGACCTCAGGGTCTCCCTACAATGAGCAGTTCTTC.

V usage is TRBV30 and J usage is TRBJ2-2, with 8 bases identical to TRBD2. Germline V gives CDR1 GTSNPN, CDR2 SVGIG (reference sequence). V dropped 5 bases and J dropped 0; count of bases not matched to a gene: 8. The CDR3 totals 16 residues. CDR3 loop: CAWANGRGANTGELFF. For the CDR3, the DNA is TGTGCCTGGGCTAACGGGAGGGGTGCGAACACCGGGGAGCTGTTTTTT. Together with reference TRBV30 and TRBJ2-2, the CDR3 gives the full variable domain: SQTIHQWPATLVQPVGSPLSLECTVEGTSNPNLYWYRQAAGRGLQLLFYSVGIGQISSEVPQNLSASRPQDRQFILSSKKLLLSDSGFYLCAWANGRGANTGELFFGEGSRLTVL.

This clonotype showed up just a few times. The chain is built from TRBV2 and TRBJ1-5; D is unclear. Germline-derived CDR1 and CDR2 are SNHLY and FYNNEI. This CDR3 region has 15 residues. V was pared by 5 bases and J by 4 bases, with 15 bases between. The CDR3 region is CASSKVRKINQPQHF. CDR3 DNA sequence: TGTGCCAGCAGTAAAGTCAGGAAGATTAATCAGCCCCAGCATTTT. The whole variable domain, remainder taken from reference TRBV2 and TRBJ1-5, is EPEVTQTPSHQVTQMGQEVILRCVPISNHLYFYWYRQILGQKVEFLVSFYNNEISEKSEIFDDQFSVERPDGSNFTLKIRSTKLEDSAMYFCASSKVRKINQPQHFGDGTRLSIL.

The V call is TRBV7-9, the J call TRBJ2-5, with 8 positions matching TRBD2. The CDR3 has 16 amino acids. The V gene's germline CDR1 is SEHNR and CDR2 FQNEAQ (reference sequence). V was pared by 1 base and J by 4 bases, with 8 bases of the junction left unmatched. The CDR3 is CASSLGRGRMGETQYF. CDR3 nucleotides: TGTGCCAGCAGCTTAGGTCGCGGGAGGATGGGAGAGACCCAGTACTTC.

The chain is built from TRBV4-2 and TRBJ2-7; D is unresolved. CDR1 and CDR2 (germline): LGHNA, YNFKEQ. Trimming pared 0 bases from V and 3 bases from J, leaving 12 bases between. This CDR3 is 15 amino acids long. The CDR3 protein is CASSQDFYWNYEQYF. The CDR3 coding sequence is TGTGCCAGCAGCCAAGATTTCTACTGGAACTACGAGCAGTACTTC.

Only a few counts were recorded for this clonotype. The genes are TRBV3-1 and TRBJ1-2; D is undetermined. CDR3 length equals 14 residues. The V gene lost 2 bases and the J gene lost 7 bases, with 14 bases spanning the gap. Germline V gives CDR1 LGHDT, CDR2 YNNKEL (reference sequence). The CDR3 loop reads CASSQRAGRSGYTF. For the CDR3, the DNA is TGTGCCAGCAGCCAAAGGGCAGGAAGGAGTGGCTACACCTTC.

A few counts support this clonotype. The genes are TRBV4-3 and TRBJ2-1; the match to TRBD2 covers 10 bases. This CDR3 has 15 amino acids. The V gene's germline CDR1 is LGHNA and CDR2 YSLEER. The junction had 5 bases not matched to a gene; V was cut back by 0 bases and J by 9 bases. In nucleotides, the CDR3 is TGCGCCAGCAGCCAAGACGCTAGCGGGGGAGGTGAGCAGTTCTTC. Translating it yields CASSQDASGGGEQFF.

This clonotype was detected many times. This chain links TRBV12-3 or TRBV12-4 with TRBJ2-3, with TRBD1 matching 7 bases. Trimming cost V 5 bases and J 2 bases; bases outside gene matches: 10. The CDR3 spans 16 residues. CDR3 sequence: CASSRAGTAVTDTQYF. CDR3 coding DNA: TGTGCCAGCAGTAGAGCCGGGACAGCGGTCACAGATACGCAGTATTTT.

The J gene is TRBJ2-7, the V gene TRBV3-1, with 11 bases that match TRBD2. V lost 2 bases to trimming and J lost 4 bases; unmatched junction nucleotides: 4. The CDR3 is 15 amino acids. CDR1 is LGHDT and CDR2 is YNNKEL in the germline V gene (reference sequence). The CDR3 region has the DNA TGTGCCAGCAGCCAACTAGCGGGAGGTACTTACGAGCAGTACTTC. It translates to CASSQLAGGTYEQYF.

This clonotype has just a few counts. The chain carries TRBV6-5 and TRBJ1-5, with unresolved D. Germline CDR1 reads MNHEY; CDR2 reads SVGAGI. V was shortened by 0 bases and J by 3 bases, with 6 bases between the two germline ends. This CDR3 contains 14 residues. The CDR3 region has the DNA TGTGCCAGCAGTTACTCGCCGCACAATCAGCCCCAGCATTTT. This gives the protein CASSYSPHNQPQHF.

In this sample, this clonotype turned up a few times. This chain uses TRBV6-5 with TRBJ2-2; D ambiguous. Trimming took 4 bases from V and 0 from J, leaving 15 bases between them. The CDR3 covers 17 residues. CDR1 and CDR2 from the germline V gene are MNHEY and SVGAGI. The CDR3 reads CASSSLISSSNTGELFF. For the CDR3, the DNA is TGTGCCAGCAGTTCCTTAATTAGCAGCTCGAACACCGGGGAGCTGTTTTTT.

J is TRBJ1-1 and V is TRBV10-2; D is perhaps TRBD1 (5 bases). The germline V and J ends were trimmed by 10 bases and 3 bases, with 21 bases remaining between them. This CDR3 spans 15 amino acids. Germline assignment: CDR1 WSHSY and CDR2 SAAADI. The CDR3 DNA is TGCGCCACCCATCGTCAAGGGAGGGACTACACTGAAGCTTTCTTT. It yields the protein CATHRQGRDYTEAFF.

This clonotype was counted a few times. In DNA, the CDR3 is TGTGCCAGCAGCGTCGCACAGGGGGGGACAGATACGCAGTATTTT. Translated: CASSVAQGGTDTQYF. The chain joins TRBV5-4 to TRBJ2-3; a weak D match, TRBD1 (8 bases). Trimming stripped 4 bases from V and 3 bases from J, with 15 bases between. CDR1 SGHNT and CDR2 YYREEE come from the germline V gene (reference sequence). The CDR3 is made up of 15 amino acids.

This clonotype was picked up a small number of times. One junction end does not reproduce the germline sequence, and a read error may be involved. The chain links TRBV12-3 or TRBV12-4 to TRBJ1-2; D is perhaps TRBD1 (6 bases). The CDR3 runs 15 residues. CDR3 bases: TGTGCCAGCGGTTTAGAGGGGGGTCCTAACTATGGCTACACCTTC. Its protein product is CASGLEGGPNYGYTF.

This clonotype was counted between two and nine times. The V gene is TRBV6-4, the J gene TRBJ1-1; a weak D match, TRBD1 (6 bases). The germline gives CDR1 MRHNA, CDR2 SNTAGT. V lost 6 bases and J 1 base, leaving 9 bases between the germline ends. This CDR3 is 13 amino acids long. For the CDR3, the DNA is TGTGCCAGCAGACGGACAGAGAACACTGAAGCTTTCTTT. It translates to CASRRTENTEAFF.

This clonotype was seen a handful of times. The chain combines TRBV12-3 or TRBV12-4 with TRBJ2-2; no reliable D call. The CDR3 has 14 amino acids. The germline V and J ends were trimmed by 3 bases and 7 bases, with 12 bases remaining between them. The CDR3 sequence is CASSFSPGVGELFF. The CDR3 DNA reads as TGTGCCAGCAGTTTCAGCCCTGGGGTCGGGGAGCTGTTTTTT.

J is TRBJ1-2 and V is TRBV5-1; D call uncertain. Trimming left V 2 bases short and J 4 bases short, with 12 bases between. The CDR3 is 14 residues long. Germline CDR1 and CDR2: SGHRS and YFSETQ. This chain's CDR3 is CASSFSRYSYGYTF. CDR3 DNA sequence: TGCGCCAGCAGCTTTTCCAGGTACAGCTATGGCTACACCTTC.